Listed below are T cell receptor beta chains from one sample, sequenced in a study of blood T cell repertoires in COVID-19. The data were produced by immunoSEQ multiplex PCR, yet TCRdb's version contains in-frame clones alone and is incomplete. This table has about 78,000 clones, 90% appearing once. Sample: peripheral blood. The source of these receptors is a woman of 80 years or more with acute or convalescent COVID-19. The CDR3 runs from the conserved cysteine through the conserved F or W. D genes are given only for firm matches. Clone size, where shown, is once, few, many, or a class for clones that have expanded.

d_call	v_call	j_call	cdr3_length	clone_size	cdr3_aa	cdr3_nt
TRBD1	TRBV6-5	TRBJ1-3	15	NA	CASYPQGVSGNTIYF	TGTGCCAGCTACCCACAGGGGGTCTCTGGAAACACCATATATTTT
TRBD2	TRBV6-5	TRBJ2-1	15	NA	CASSYVTSGGDEQFF	TGTGCCAGCAGTTATGTGACTAGCGGTGGAGATGAGCAGTTCTTC
NA	TRBV19	TRBJ1-1	15	NA	CATSPPGRVNTEAFF	TGTGCCACTAGCCCCCCGGGCAGGGTGAACACTGAAGCTTTCTTT
NA	TRBV11-2	TRBJ2-5	17	NA	CASSLDPPRVVRETQYF	TGTGCCAGCAGCTTAGACCCCCCACGTGTGGTGAGGGAGACCCAGTACTTC
TRBD1	TRBV6-6	TRBJ2-7	13	NA	CASSPQGAGEQYF	TGTGCCAGCAGTCCCCAGGGGGCTGGAGAGCAGTACTTC
TRBD2	TRBV7-2	TRBJ2-7	15	NA	CASSSGLAGAYEQYF	TGTGCCAGCAGCTCGGGACTAGCGGGGGCCTACGAGCAGTACTTC
TRBD2	TRBV7-3	TRBJ2-2	15	NA	CASSPSGRAAGELFF	TGTGCCAGCAGCCCTAGCGGGAGGGCCGCCGGGGAGCTGTTTTTT
TRBD1	TRBV29-1	TRBJ2-3	15	NA	CSVEKTGGYTDTQYF	TGCAGCGTTGAGAAGACAGGGGGGTACACAGATACGCAGTATTTT
TRBD1	TRBV3-1/TRBV3-2	TRBJ1-2	15	NA	CASSQGAGQFYGYTF	TGTGCCAGCAGCCAAGGCGCGGGACAGTTCTATGGCTACACCTTC
TRBD1	TRBV9	TRBJ2-5	13	once	CASSRTGEETQYF	TGTGCCAGCAGCCGAACAGGGGAAGAGACCCAGTACTTC
TRBD1	TRBV18	TRBJ2-1	18	NA	CASSRTLPGQGAHNEQFF	TGTGCCAGCTCACGGACGCTGCCGGGACAGGGAGCTCACAATGAGCAGTTCTTC
NA	TRBV9	TRBJ1-2	14	NA	CASSVAQGWYGYTF	TGTGCCAGCAGCGTAGCGCAGGGTTGGTATGGCTACACCTTC
TRBD1	TRBV2	TRBJ2-7	15	NA	CASSITGTGGYEQYF	TGTGCCAGCAGTATAACCGGGACAGGGGGCTACGAGCAGTACTTC
NA	TRBV7-2	TRBJ1-3	16	NA	CASKRTASSSGNTIYF	TGTGCCAGCAAACGGACAGCTTCTAGCTCTGGAAACACCATATATTTT
TRBD1	TRBV7-2	TRBJ2-7	15	NA	CASSPSGTGGYEQYF	TGTGCCAGCAGCCCCTCCGGGACAGGGGGCTACGAGCAGTACTTC
NA	TRBV9	TRBJ1-2	14	NA	CASSAAGFSYGYTF	TGTGCCAGCAGCGCTGCAGGGTTCTCCTATGGCTACACCTTC
NA	TRBV7-9	TRBJ2-5	11	NA	CASSHGETQYF	TGTGCCAGCAGCCACGGGGAGACCCAGTACTTC
NA	TRBV6-2/TRBV6-3	TRBJ2-7	15	NA	CASSYQGRSSYEQYF	TGTGCCAGCAGTTACCAGGGCCGGTCCTCCTACGAGCAGTACTTC
TRBD1	TRBV5-1	TRBJ2-5	13	NA	CASSHRGRQTQYF	TGCGCCAGCAGCCACAGGGGGCGGCAGACCCAGTACTTC
TRBD2	TRBV19	TRBJ2-7	16	NA	CATRKFGTSGKYEQYF	TGTGCCACCAGAAAATTCGGGACTAGCGGAAAATACGAGCAGTACTTC
TRBD1	TRBV6-5	TRBJ1-4	14	NA	CASSKTGGNEKLFF	TGTGCCAGCAGCAAGACAGGGGGTAATGAAAAACTGTTTTTT
NA	TRBV11-1	TRBJ1-2	12	few	CASSFNGVGYTF	TGTGCCAGCAGCTTTAACGGGGTCGGCTACACCTTC
NA	TRBV12-2	TRBJ2-1	18	NA	CASRLRAGRGTRYNEQFF	TGTGCAAGTCGCTTAAGGGCCGGTCGAGGGACACGGTACAATGAGCAGTTCTTC
NA	TRBV18	TRBJ1-5	14	NA	CASSPSYSNQPQHF	TGTGCCAGCTCCCCGTCTTATAGCAATCAGCCCCAGCATTTT
NA	TRBV28	TRBJ1-5	15	NA	CASSLEPGSFQPQHF	TGTGCCAGCAGTTTAGAGCCAGGGTCCTTTCAGCCCCAGCATTTT
TRBD2	TRBV6-6	TRBJ2-3	14	few	CASSLQGGTDTQYF	TGTGCCAGCAGCCTCCAGGGAGGGACAGATACGCAGTATTTT
TRBD1	TRBV19	TRBJ2-7	15	NA	CASRNGQGPSYEQYF	TGTGCCAGTAGAAACGGACAGGGACCCTCCTACGAGCAGTACTTC
NA	TRBV2	TRBJ1-3	15	once	CARGPRNREGNTIYF	TGTGCCAGGGGTCCGCGAAATCGGGAGGGAAACACCATATATTTT
NA	TRBV9	TRBJ1-2	15	few	CASSVGGGADYGYTF	TGTGCCAGCAGCGTAGGTGGGGGGGCAGACTATGGCTACACCTTC
TRBD1	TRBV5-1	TRBJ1-6	15	NA	CASRWRDRDNSPLHF	TGCGCCAGCAGATGGAGGGACAGGGATAATTCACCCCTCCACTTT
NA	TRBV7-8	TRBJ2-7	13	NA	CASSRRDTQRPHF	TGTGCCAGCAGCCGCCGGGACACTCAGAGGCCCCACTTC
NA	TRBV6-2/TRBV6-3	TRBJ1-1	17	NA	CASSSLQPPRVNTEAFF	TGTGCCAGCAGTTCCCTGCAGCCCCCCAGGGTGAACACTGAAGCTTTCTTT
NA	TRBV19	TRBJ1-5	16	once	CASETQGTLRNQPQHF	TGTGCCAGTGAGACACAGGGTACCCTCCGCAATCAGCCCCAGCATTTT
NA	TRBV2	TRBJ2-3	14	NA	CASSEAGRGDTQYF	TGTGCCAGCAGTGAAGCGGGGCGGGGAGATACGCAGTATTTT
TRBD1	TRBV10-2	TRBJ2-2	15	NA	CASSPGTANTGELFF	TGCGCCAGCAGTCCCGGGACAGCTAACACCGGGGAGCTGTTTTTT
TRBD1	TRBV19	TRBJ2-5	13	NA	CASSKTGRETQYF	TGTGCCAGTAGTAAGACAGGGAGAGAGACCCAGTACTTC
TRBD2	TRBV4-2	TRBJ2-5	17	NA	CASSQEGVAGQQETQYF	TGTGCCAGCAGCCAAGAAGGCGTAGCGGGACAACAAGAGACCCAGTACTTC
TRBD2	TRBV14	TRBJ2-7	15	once	CASSARLAVMGEQYF	TGTGCCAGCAGCGCACGACTAGCAGTTATGGGGGAGCAGTACTTC
NA	TRBV19	TRBJ1-6	17	NA	CASSIDSGTTLHSPLHF	TGTGCCAGTAGTATAGATTCAGGGACAACCCTTCATTCACCCCTCCACTTT
NA	TRBV5-5	TRBJ1-6	13	NA	CASSFPFNSPLHF	TGTGCCAGCAGCTTCCCCTTTAATTCACCCCTCCACTTT
NA	TRBV6-5	TRBJ1-2	15	NA	CASSYLAGRVYGYTF	TGTGCCAGCAGTTACTTGGCAGGGCGAGTCTATGGCTACACCTTC
NA	TRBV6-6	TRBJ1-4	11	NA	CASSQREKLFF	TGTGCCAGCAGCCAACGGGAAAAACTGTTTTTT
TRBD1	TRBV7-3	TRBJ2-1	16	NA	CASSLSSGTGNNEQFF	TGTGCCAGCAGCTTATCTTCCGGGACAGGGAACAATGAGCAGTTCTTC
TRBD2	TRBV6-4	TRBJ2-5	15	NA	CASTLAGDLRETQYF	TGTGCCAGCACACTAGCGGGAGACTTGAGGGAGACCCAGTACTTC
NA	TRBV6-5	TRBJ2-2	15	NA	CASSYSSGNTGELFF	TGTGCCAGCAGTTACTCCTCAGGGAACACCGGGGAGCTGTTTTTT
NA	TRBV19	TRBJ2-3	11	once	CASSIRDTQYF	TGTGCCAGTAGTATCAGAGATACGCAGTATTTT
NA	TRBV27	TRBJ1-4	16	NA	CASSLSFFPGVEKLFF	TGTGCCAGCAGTTTATCGTTCTTCCCAGGGGTGGAAAAACTGTTTTTT
NA	TRBV27	TRBJ1-4	14	NA	CASRGPRGNEKLFF	TGTGCCAGCAGAGGCCCCCGGGGTAATGAAAAACTGTTTTTT
NA	TRBV24-1	TRBJ1-4	13	NA	CATHGQFREKLFF	TGTGCCACCCATGGACAGTTTCGTGAAAAACTGTTTTTT
NA	TRBV7-8	TRBJ2-2	14	NA	CASSLRRGSGELFF	TGTGCCAGCAGCTTACGGAGAGGTTCCGGGGAGCTGTTTTTT